Described below is a single T cell receptor beta chain sequence and its context. Its antigen is currently not known. There are no base qualities to consult, and no much larger clone falls within one base. The cysteine opens and the phenylalanine closes a CDR3 of 15 amino acids. Of the read, only the CDR3 DNA is kept; its 45 bases are in frame from base 1. V and J are trimmed by 0 bases and 10 bases, and the gene matches miss 9 bases of the junction. CDR1 and CDR2 are read off the germline V gene (reference sequence) as GTSNPN and SVGIG. This sample stems from a study of T cells after posttransplantation cyclophosphamide (dated by TCRdb to about 2016). Some background on the complete study: T cell repertoire reconstitution was tracked by TRB sequencing after myeloablative bone marrow transplantation in which posttransplantation cyclophosphamide was used as GVHD prophylaxis. Public TRB sequences were queried against a database of over 3,000 sequences associated with responses to pathogens, tumor antigens, self-antigens and alloantigens. Blood from all 30 or so PTCy patients with 1-year posttransplant specimens was subjected to TRB sequencing. Antigen receptor sequencing was done on samples from 35 PTCy-treated patients and from 15 to 20 related bone marrow donors of those patients. Up to 3 additional blood samples from 2 to 5.2 years after transplant were also TRB-sequenced in 3 patients, as was pretransplant blood from 4 patients. Because TRA and TRB clonality correlated tightly in 8 to 10 samples, the subsequent TCR analyses were limited to TRB only.

The treatment or condition label corresponds to: high-dose cyclophosphamide on days +3 and +4 as single-agent GVHD prophylaxis. Patients in the PTCy group got busulfan and fludarabine conditioning, a marrow graft from a related or unrelated donor, and cyclophosphamide on days +3 and +4. The PTCy-treated patients were drawn from a prospective, multi-institutional clinical trial. Mononuclear cells from peripheral blood and bone marrow were separated by Ficoll-Hypaque density centrifugation and then cryopreserved. General study outcomes and caveats: Donor-recipient similarity was low at 1-2 months but rose over the first year, and later blood repertoires were often dominated by donor CD8+ memory clones. The TRB repertoires of T cells infiltrating skin or GI tract showed only limited overlap with the TRB repertoires of T cells in blood. Across roughly 49 patients, TRB clonality was highly associated with recipient CMV seropositivity and CMV reactivation, and diversity in PTCy patients was similar to diversity in CNI/methotrexate controls.

TRB sequencing used genomic DNA with the immunoSEQ assay at survey resolution or the hsTCRB kit. For the original study's pipeline: The immunoSEQ software handled the initial read processing, while the LymphoSeq R package was used for the repertoire analyses. Clonality was calculated as 1 minus normalized Shannon entropy, and the Gini coefficient was also calculated for each TRB dataset. Phenotypes of unsorted samples were inferred by mapping TRB sequences from sorted subsets of the recipient or donor onto the same recipient's unsorted samples. Entries here come from immuneACCESS through TCRdb and include only in-frame sequences with V and J called. Some clones fail to appear in such tables; in the studies checked, an unresolved V gene covers under half of the shortfall, and the cause of the remainder is unknown. The V and J calls and clone size are taken from that table; D and trimming were inferred from the DNA. This sample contains 17,000 or so clones, none of which is a singleton. The top ten clones comprise about 0.54% of the sample.

This TCR was sampled from a female patient in her 30s who received an allogeneic stem cell transplant from a related donor, was CMV-positive, and had no GVHD. Some T cells seen after a transplant may have their origin in the graft donor. This chain joins TRBV30 to TRBJ1-6; TRBD1 fits 7 bases in the junction. The material sequenced was PBMCs, taken after allogeneic stem cell transplant with posttransplant cyclophosphamide. The CDR3 region: CAWSVLGTVWSPLHF. Here is the DNA: TGTGCCTGGAGTGTGCTCGGGACAGTCTGGTCACCCCTCCACTTT.